This passage covers 6 T cell receptor beta chains from one sample sequenced in a study of T-cell reconstitution after alpha-beta-depleted transplantation in children. Preparation of the TCRbeta library involved a method that used unique molecular identifiers. TCRdb re-analysed the PCR reads in MiXCR, keeping a single row per CDR3 protein. The table includes about 540,000 distinct CDR3 sequences, about 17% detected once. Here the sequenced sample was PBMCs from the stem cell graft donor, taken from the stem cell graft. The source of these receptors is a human donor who donated a stem cell graft to a child with acute lymphoblastic leukemia.

This clonotype has a handful of counts. J is TRBJ2-3 and V is TRBV5-1, with D perhaps given as TRBD1 or TRBD2 (6 bases each). The CDR3 is 15 residues long. The germline V gene has CDR1 SGHRS and CDR2 YFSETQ. The V gene lost 7 bases and the J gene lost 5 bases, with 20 bases spanning the gap. CDR3 sequence reads: CASHEEGGLRDTQYF. The CDR3 nucleotides are TGCGCCAGCCACGAAGAGGGGGGCCTAAGAGATACGCAGTATTTT.

V and J are TRBV6-1 and TRBJ2-5; 14 bases are shared with TRBD2. The V segment lost 5 bases and the J segment 5 bases; nucleotides outside the gene matches: 7. CDR3 size: 16 residues. Germline V CDR1 and CDR2: MNHNS, SASEGT. The CDR3 DNA reads as TGTGCCAGCAGTCAAGGACTAGCGGGAGGACTGGAGACCCAGTACTTC. This encodes CASSQGLAGGLETQYF.

This clonotype showed up just a few times. The chain joins TRBV7-3 to TRBJ2-1, with 9 positions matching TRBD1. The CDR3 sequence is 14 residues long. The V and J ends lost 4 bases and 8 bases, in that order; junction bases with no gene match: 6. CDR1 is SGHTA, CDR2 FQGTGA, per germline. CDR3 sequence (DNA): TGTGCCAGCAGCTGGGGACAGGGAGGCGATGAGCAGTTCTTC. Translation: CASSWGQGGDEQFF.

This clonotype was seen more than once but under ten times. The chain carries TRBV20-1 and TRBJ1-1; D ambiguous. Trimming took 3 bases from V and 0 from J, leaving 8 bases between them. Germline V lookup: CDR1 DFQATT, CDR2 SNEGSKA (reference sequence). This CDR3 is built from 13 residues. The chain's CDR3 is CSARITVNTEAFF. The CDR3 nucleotides are TGCAGTGCTAGGATTACAGTGAACACTGAAGCTTTCTTT.

The rearrangement joins TRBV5-1 to TRBJ1-6, with D possibly TRBD1 on 5 matching bases. This CDR3 comprises 15 residues. V dropped 3 bases and J dropped 12 bases, with 19 bases sitting between them. Germline values: CDR1 SGHRS, CDR2 YFSETQ. DNA for the CDR3: TGCGCCAGCAGCTCGAACTGGACTCCGGGGGGACCCCTCCACTTT. Its translation: CASSSNWTPGGPLHF.

This clonotype was recorded a few times. The V call is TRBV5-1, the J call TRBJ2-1, with D perhaps matching TRBD2 (6 bases). CDR3 length equals 15 residues. Germline V gene data show CDR1 as SGHRS and CDR2 as YFSETQ. Trimming removed 2 bases from V and 4 bases from J, with 13 bases in between. The CDR3 region has the DNA TGCGCCAGCAGCTTCCTAGCACGGGAGTACAATGAGCAGTTCTTC. It encodes CASSFLAREYNEQFF.